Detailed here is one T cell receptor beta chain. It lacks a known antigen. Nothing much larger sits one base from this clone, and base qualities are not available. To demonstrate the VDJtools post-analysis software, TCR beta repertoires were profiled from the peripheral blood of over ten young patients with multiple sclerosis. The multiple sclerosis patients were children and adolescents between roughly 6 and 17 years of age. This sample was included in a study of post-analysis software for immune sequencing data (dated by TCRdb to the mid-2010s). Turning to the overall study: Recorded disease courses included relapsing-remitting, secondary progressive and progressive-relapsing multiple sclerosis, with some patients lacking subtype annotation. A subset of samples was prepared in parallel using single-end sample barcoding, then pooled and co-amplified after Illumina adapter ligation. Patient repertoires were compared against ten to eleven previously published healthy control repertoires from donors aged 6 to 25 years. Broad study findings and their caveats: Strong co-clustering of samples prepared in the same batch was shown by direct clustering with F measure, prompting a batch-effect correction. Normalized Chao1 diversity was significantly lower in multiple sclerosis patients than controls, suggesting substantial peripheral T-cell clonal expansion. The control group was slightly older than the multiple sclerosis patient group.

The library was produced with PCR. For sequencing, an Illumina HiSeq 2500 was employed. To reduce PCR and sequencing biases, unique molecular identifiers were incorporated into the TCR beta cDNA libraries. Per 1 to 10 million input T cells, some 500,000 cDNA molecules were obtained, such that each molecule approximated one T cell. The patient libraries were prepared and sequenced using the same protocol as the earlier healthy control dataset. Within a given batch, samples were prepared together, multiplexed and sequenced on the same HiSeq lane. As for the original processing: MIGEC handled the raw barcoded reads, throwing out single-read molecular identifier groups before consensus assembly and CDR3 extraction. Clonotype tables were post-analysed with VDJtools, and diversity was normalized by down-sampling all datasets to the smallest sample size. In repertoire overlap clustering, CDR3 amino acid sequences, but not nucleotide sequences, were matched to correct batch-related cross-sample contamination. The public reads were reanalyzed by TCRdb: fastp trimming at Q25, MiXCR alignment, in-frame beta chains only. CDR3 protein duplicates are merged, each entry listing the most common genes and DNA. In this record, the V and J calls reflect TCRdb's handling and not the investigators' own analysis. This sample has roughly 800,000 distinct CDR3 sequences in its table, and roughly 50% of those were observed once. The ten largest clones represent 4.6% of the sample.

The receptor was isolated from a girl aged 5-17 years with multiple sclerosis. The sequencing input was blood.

The CDR3 loop reads CAWSVNVEQFF. The DNA sequence is TGTGCCTGGAGTGTTAATGTTGAGCAGTTCTTC. The rearrangement combines TRBV30 with TRBJ2-1; the D gene identity is not certain. Measured from the cysteine to the phenylalanine, the CDR3 is 11 residues long. Of the read, only the CDR3 DNA is kept; its 33 bases are in frame from base 1. The junction shows trimming of 0 bases on V and 9 bases on J, plus 6 bases between the germline ends. The CDR1 and CDR2 encoded by the germline V gene (reference sequence) are GTSNPN and SVGIG.